This note documents a single TCR beta chain sequence. This sample was taken from a study of CD8+ T cells in alopecia areata. Study summary: Each day, treated patients took oral tofacitinib twice, at 5 to 10 mg per dose.

With 5 bases removed from V and 3 bases from J, the gap between germline ends came to 14 bases. The CDR3 loop spans 14 amino acids. Germline CDR1 and CDR2: MNHEY and SMNVEV (reference sequence). It was cDNA, reverse transcribed from extracted RNA, that served as the sequencing template. Using immunoSEQ multiplex PCR, the repertoire was profiled, and TCRdb retains in-frame clones only, with some absent. The sample holds 130,000 to 150,000 clones; about nine tenths are singletons and the top ten take approximately 15%. The J gene is TRBJ2-7, the V gene TRBV27; D gene unclear. The clonotype comes from a human donor with alopecia areata. Sequenced here: CD8+ T cells sorted from blood, sampled at week 0. CDR3 DNA sequence: TGTGCCAGCAGTCCCGATTTATGGGGCTACGAGCAGTACTTC. Protein: CASSPDLWGYEQYF.